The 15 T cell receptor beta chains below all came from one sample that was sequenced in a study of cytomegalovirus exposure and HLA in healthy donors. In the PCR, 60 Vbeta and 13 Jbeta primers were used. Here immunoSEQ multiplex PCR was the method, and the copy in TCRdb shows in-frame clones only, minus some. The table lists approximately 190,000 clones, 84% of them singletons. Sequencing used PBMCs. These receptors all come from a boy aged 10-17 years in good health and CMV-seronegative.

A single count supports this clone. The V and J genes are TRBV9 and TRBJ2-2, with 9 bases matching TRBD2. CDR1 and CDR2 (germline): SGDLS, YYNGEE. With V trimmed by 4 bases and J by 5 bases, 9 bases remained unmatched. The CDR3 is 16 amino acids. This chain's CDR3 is CASSHTGLAPTGELFF. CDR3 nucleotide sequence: TGTGCCAGCAGCCACACCGGACTAGCGCCTACCGGGGAGCTGTTTTTT.

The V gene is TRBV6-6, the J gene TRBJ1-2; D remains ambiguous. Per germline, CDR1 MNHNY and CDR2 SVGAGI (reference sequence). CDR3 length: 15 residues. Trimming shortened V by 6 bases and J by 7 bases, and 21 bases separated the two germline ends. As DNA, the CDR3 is TGTGCCAGCAGCTTCCCCGCGTCTCTGACTGGTGGCTACACCTTC. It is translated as CASSFPASLTGGYTF.

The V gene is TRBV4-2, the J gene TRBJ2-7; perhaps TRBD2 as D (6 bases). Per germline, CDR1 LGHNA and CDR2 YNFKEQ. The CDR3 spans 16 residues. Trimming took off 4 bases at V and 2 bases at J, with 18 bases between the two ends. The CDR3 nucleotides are TGTGCCAGCAGCCCCATCGGCGGGATGAAGGCCTACGAGCAGTACTTC. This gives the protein CASSPIGGMKAYEQYF.

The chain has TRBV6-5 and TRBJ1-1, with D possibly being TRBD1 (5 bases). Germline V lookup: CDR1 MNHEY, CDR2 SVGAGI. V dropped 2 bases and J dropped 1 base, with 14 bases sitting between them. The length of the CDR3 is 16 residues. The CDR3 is CASSYGVGAANTEAFF. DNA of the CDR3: TGTGCCAGCAGTTACGGGGTAGGGGCCGCGAACACTGAAGCTTTCTTT.

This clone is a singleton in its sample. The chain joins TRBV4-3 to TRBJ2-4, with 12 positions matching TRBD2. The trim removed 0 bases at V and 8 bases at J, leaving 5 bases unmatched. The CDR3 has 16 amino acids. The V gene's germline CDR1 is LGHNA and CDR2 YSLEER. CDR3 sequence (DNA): TGCGCCAGCAGCCAAGAGGCTAGCGGGGGGGTATACATTCAGTACTTC. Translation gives CASSQEASGGVYIQYF.

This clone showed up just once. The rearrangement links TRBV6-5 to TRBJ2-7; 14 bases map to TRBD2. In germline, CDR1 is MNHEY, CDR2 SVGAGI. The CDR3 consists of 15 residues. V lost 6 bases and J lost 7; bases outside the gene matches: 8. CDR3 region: CASSPGTSGSKEQYF. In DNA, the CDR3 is TGTGCCAGCAGCCCCGGGACTAGCGGGAGTAAGGAGCAGTACTTC.

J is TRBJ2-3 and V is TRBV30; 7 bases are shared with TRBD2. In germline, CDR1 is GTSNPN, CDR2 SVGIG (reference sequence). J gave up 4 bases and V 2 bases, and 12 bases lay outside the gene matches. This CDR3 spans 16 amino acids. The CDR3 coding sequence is TGTGCCTGGAGTACGAAGACTAGCTTAATCGCAGATACGCAGTATTTT. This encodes CAWSTKTSLIADTQYF.

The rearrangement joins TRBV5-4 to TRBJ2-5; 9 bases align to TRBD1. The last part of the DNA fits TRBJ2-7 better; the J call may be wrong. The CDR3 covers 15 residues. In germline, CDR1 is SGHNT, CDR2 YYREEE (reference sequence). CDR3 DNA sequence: TGTGCCAGCAGCTTCCCAGGACAGGGGATCCACGAGCAGTACTTC. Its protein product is CASSFPGQGIHEQYF.

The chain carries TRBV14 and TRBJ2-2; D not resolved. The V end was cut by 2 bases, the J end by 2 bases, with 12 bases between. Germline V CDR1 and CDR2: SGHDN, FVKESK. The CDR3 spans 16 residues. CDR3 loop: CASSQISVSNTGELFF. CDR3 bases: TGTGCCAGCAGCCAAATTTCAGTTTCCAACACCGGGGAGCTGTTTTTT. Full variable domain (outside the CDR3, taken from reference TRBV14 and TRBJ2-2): EAGVTQFPSHSVIEKGQTVTLRCDPISGHDNLYWYRRVMGKEIKFLLHFVKESKQDESGMPNNRFLAERTGGTYSTLKVQPAELEDSGVYFCASSQISVSNTGELFFGEGSRLTVL.

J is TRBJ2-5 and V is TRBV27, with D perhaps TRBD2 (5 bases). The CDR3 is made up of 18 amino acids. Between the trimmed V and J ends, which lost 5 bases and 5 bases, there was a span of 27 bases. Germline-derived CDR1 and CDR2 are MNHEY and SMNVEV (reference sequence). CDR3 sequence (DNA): TGTGCCAGCAGTACAAGCCCCTCCGGACTCGCGGTGAGGGAGACCCAGTACTTC. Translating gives CASSTSPSGLAVRETQYF.

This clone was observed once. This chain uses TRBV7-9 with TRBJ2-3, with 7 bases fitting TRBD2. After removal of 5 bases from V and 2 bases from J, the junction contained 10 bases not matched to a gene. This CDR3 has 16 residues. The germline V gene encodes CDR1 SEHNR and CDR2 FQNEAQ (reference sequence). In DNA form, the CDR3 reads TGTGCCAGCAGCCCTGGACTAGTCGAACACACAGATACGCAGTATTTT. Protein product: CASSPGLVEHTDTQYF. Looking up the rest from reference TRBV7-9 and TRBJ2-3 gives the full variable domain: DTGVSQNPRHKITKRGQNVTFRCDPISEHNRLYWYRQTLGQGPEFLTYFQNEAQLEKSRLLSDRFSAERPKGSFSTLEIQRTEQGDSAMYLCASSPGLVEHTDTQYFGPGTRLTVL.

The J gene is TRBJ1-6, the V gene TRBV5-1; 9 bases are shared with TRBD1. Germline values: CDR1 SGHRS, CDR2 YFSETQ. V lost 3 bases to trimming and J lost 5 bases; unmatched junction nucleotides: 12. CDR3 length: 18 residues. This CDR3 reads CASSWAAGTGSNNSPLHF. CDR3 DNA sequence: TGCGCCAGCAGCTGGGCCGCCGGGACAGGGAGCAATAATTCACCCCTCCACTTT.

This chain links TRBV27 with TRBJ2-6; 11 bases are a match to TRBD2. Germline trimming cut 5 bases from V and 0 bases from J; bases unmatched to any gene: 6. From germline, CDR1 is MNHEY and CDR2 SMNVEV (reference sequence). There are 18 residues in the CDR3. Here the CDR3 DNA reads TGTGCCAGCAGTCTCAGACTAGCGGGGAGCTCTGGGGCCAACGTCCTGACTTTC. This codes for CASSLRLAGSSGANVLTF.

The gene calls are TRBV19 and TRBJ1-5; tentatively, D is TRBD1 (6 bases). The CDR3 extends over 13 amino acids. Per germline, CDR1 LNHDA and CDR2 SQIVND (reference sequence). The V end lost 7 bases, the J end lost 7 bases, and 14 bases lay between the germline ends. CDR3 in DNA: TGTGCCAGTACTTCAACAGGGCCACAGCCCCAGCATTTT. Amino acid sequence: CASTSTGPQPQHF.

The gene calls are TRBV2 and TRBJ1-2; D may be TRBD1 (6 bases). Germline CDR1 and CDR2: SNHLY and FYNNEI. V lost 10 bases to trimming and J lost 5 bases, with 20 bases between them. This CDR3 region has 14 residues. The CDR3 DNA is TGTGCCACCCTAAAAACGGACAGTATTTATGGCTACACCTTC. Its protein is CATLKTDSIYGYTF. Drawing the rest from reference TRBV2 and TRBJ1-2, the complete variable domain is EPEVTQTPSHQVTQMGQEVILRCVPISNHLYFYWYRQILGQKVEFLVSFYNNEISEKSEIFDDQFSVERPDGSNFTLKIRSTKLEDSAMYFCATLKTDSIYGYTFGSGTRLTVV.